These T cell receptor beta chains were read from a single sample in a study of T cells in Graves' hyperthyroidism and ophthalmopathy. Each CDR3 protein is one row after TCRdb ran MiXCR on the multiplex PCR reads. Among approximately 200,000 distinct CDR3 sequences listed, 15% to 20% were seen once. Sequenced material: blood. The source is a man in his forties with Graves' hyperthyroidism. The CDR3 runs from the conserved cysteine through the conserved F or W. A D gene is named only where the DNA matches it firmly. Rows may omit the clone size; those that give it use once, few, many or a size class.

TRBJ2-1 | TRBV6-1 | few | TRBD2 | CASSDLTGGSVEQFF | TGTGCCAGCAGTGACTTAACGGGGGGGTCTGTTGAGCAGTTCTTC
TRBJ2-4 | TRBV19 | - | - | CASSTSGGIQYF | TGTGCCAGTAGTACGTCCGGCGGCATTCAGTACTTC
TRBJ1-1 | TRBV19 | few | - | CASSIGKNTEAFF | TGTGCCAGTAGTATAGGCAAGAACACTGAAGCTTTCTTT
TRBJ2-2 | TRBV7-2 | many | - | CASSLISPGELFF | TGTGCCAGCAGCTTAATATCCCCCGGGGAGCTGTTTTTT
TRBJ1-3 | TRBV20-1 | - | - | CSARPGGPEENTIYF | TGCAGTGCTAGACCCGGAGGTCCAGAGGAGAACACCATATATTTT
TRBJ1-6 | TRBV12-3/TRBV12-4 | many | - | CASSRDSSPLHF | TGTGCCAGCAGTAGAGATAGTTCACCCCTCCACTTT
TRBJ2-3 | TRBV24-1 | many | TRBD1 | CATSDPAGQGSDTQYF | TGTGCCACCAGTGATCCCGCGGGACAGGGGTCAGATACGCAGTATTTT
TRBJ2-7 | TRBV12-3/TRBV12-4 | many | - | CASSLSNEQYF | TGTGCCAGCAGTTTAAGCAACGAGCAGTACTTC
TRBJ1-3 | TRBV2 | many | - | CASSEGPRVSGNTIYF | TGTGCCAGCAGTGAGGGACCCAGGGTTTCTGGAAACACCATATATTTT
TRBJ1-2 | TRBV6-1 | many | - | CAIPGGGRANYGYTF | TGTGCCATCCCGGGGGGGGGGCGAGCTAACTATGGCTACACCTTC
TRBJ2-7 | TRBV19 | many | TRBD1 | CASSIGAGTGDYEQYF | TGTGCCAGTAGTATTGGGGCCGGGACAGGAGACTACGAGCAGTACTTC
TRBJ2-3 | TRBV28 | many | - | CASSGWDFSSTDTQYF | TGTGCCAGCAGTGGTTGGGACTTCTCCTCCACAGATACGCAGTATTTT
TRBJ2-3 | TRBV7-3 | many | - | CASSFFRVWADTQYF | TGTGCCAGCAGCTTTTTTAGGGTGTGGGCAGATACGCAGTATTTT
TRBJ1-5 | TRBV2 | many | TRBD1 | CASGGQGIQPQHF | TGTGCCAGCGGAGGACAGGGGATTCAGCCCCAGCATTTT
TRBJ1-2 | TRBV7-2 | many | - | CASSSVVVGGYTF | TGTGCCAGCAGCTCGGTCGTGGTAGGGGGCTACACCTTC
TRBJ2-7 | TRBV5-6 | few | TRBD1 | CASSSDRDRGLGYEQYF | TGTGCCAGCAGCTCAGACCGGGACAGGGGTCTGGGCTACGAGCAGTACTTC
TRBJ1-3 | TRBV29-1 | many | - | CSVQGSGNTIYF | TGCAGCGTGCAGGGGTCTGGAAACACCATATATTTT
TRBJ2-5 | TRBV18 | many | - | CASSPAGVETQYF | TGTGCCAGCTCACCAGCAGGGGTGGAGACCCAGTACTTC
TRBJ2-3 | TRBV7-2 | - | TRBD2 | CASSPQLAGGQTDTQYF | TGTGCCAGCAGCCCACAGCTAGCGGGGGGCCAGACAGATACGCAGTATTTT
TRBJ1-4 | TRBV11-2 | many | - | CASSLGTDGEKLFF | TGTGCCAGCAGCCTCGGAACCGACGGTGAAAAACTGTTTTTT
TRBJ2-5 | TRBV5-1 | - | - | CASSLGGAPRGQETRYF | TGCGCCAGCAGCTTGGGGGGTGCTCCGCGGGGCCAAGAGACCCGGTACTTC
TRBJ2-2 | TRBV5-1 | - | TRBD1 | CASGQGWTGELFF | TGCGCCAGCGGACAGGGGTGGACCGGGGAGCTGTTTTTT
TRBJ1-3 | TRBV20-1 | many | - | CSARVGGSSGNTIYF | TGCAGTGCTAGGGTCGGGGGTTCGTCTGGAAACACCATATATTTT
TRBJ2-5 | TRBV29-1 | - | TRBD2 | CSVDGTSVKTQYF | TGCAGCGTTGACGGGACTAGCGTGAAGACCCAGTACTTC
TRBJ1-5 | TRBV18 | few | - | CASSPEELGNQPQHF | TGTGCCAGCTCACCAGAGGAGTTGGGAAATCAGCCCCAGCATTTT
TRBJ2-3 | TRBV20-1 | - | TRBD2 | CSAQPGLAGGQTDTQYF | TGCAGTGCTCAGCCGGGACTAGCGGGGGGCCAGACAGATACGCAGTATTTT
TRBJ1-5 | TRBV2 | many | - | CASTAGGNQPQHF | TGTGCCAGCACCGCAGGGGGCAATCAGCCCCAGCATTTT
TRBJ2-1 | TRBV7-7 | - | - | CASSYGLSPLNEQFF | TGTGCTAGCAGCTACGGACTTAGCCCTTTGAATGAGCAGTTCTTC
TRBJ2-7 | TRBV6-2/TRBV6-3 | many | TRBD1 | CASSPTGGDLDEQYF | TGTGCCAGCAGCCCCACAGGGGGCGATCTCGACGAGCAGTACTTC
TRBJ1-5 | TRBV6-1 | few | TRBD1 | CASSPTTGAPDQPQHF | TGTGCCAGCAGTCCAACTACAGGGGCCCCCGATCAGCCCCAGCATTTT
TRBJ2-1 | TRBV6-1 | - | TRBD2 | CASSEEGGSWYNEQFF | TGTGCCAGCAGTGAAGAGGGAGGGAGTTGGTACAATGAGCAGTTCTTC
TRBJ1-5 | TRBV4-3 | - | - | CASSQSGGGQPQHF | TGCGCCAGCAGCCAATCGGGAGGGGGTCAGCCCCAGCATTTT